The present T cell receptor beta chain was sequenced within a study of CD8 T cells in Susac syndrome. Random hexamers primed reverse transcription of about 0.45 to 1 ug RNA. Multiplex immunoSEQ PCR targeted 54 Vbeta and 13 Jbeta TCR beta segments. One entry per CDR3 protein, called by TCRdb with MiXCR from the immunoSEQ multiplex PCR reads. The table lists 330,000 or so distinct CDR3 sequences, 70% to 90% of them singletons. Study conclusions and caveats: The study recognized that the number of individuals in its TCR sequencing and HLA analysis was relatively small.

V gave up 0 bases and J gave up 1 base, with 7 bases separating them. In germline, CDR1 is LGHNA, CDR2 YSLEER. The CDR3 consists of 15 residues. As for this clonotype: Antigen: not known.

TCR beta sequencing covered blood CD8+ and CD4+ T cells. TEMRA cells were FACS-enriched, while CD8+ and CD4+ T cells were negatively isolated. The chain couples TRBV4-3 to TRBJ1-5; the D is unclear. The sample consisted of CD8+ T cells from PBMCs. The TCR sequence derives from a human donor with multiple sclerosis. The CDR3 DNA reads TGCGCCAGCAGCCAAGAGGCTATAAGCAATCAGCCCCAGCATTTT. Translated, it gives CASSQEAISNQPQHF.